This T cell receptor (beta chain) was retrieved from a study of T cell responses to AZD1222 COVID-19 vaccine. The method was immunoSEQ multiplex PCR; TCRdb's version includes in-frame clones alone and lacks a portion of them. The sample includes more than 120,000 clones, 89% of them seen just once. Germline lookup yields CDR1 LGHNA and CDR2 YSLEER. V was cut by 4 bases and J by 6 bases, with 24 bases left in between. The CDR3 has 17 amino acids. This receptor was obtained from an adult who received the AZD1222 COVID-19 vaccine. The rearrangement links TRBV4-3 to TRBJ1-2; D possibly corresponds to TRBD1 (5 bases). The sample here was peripheral blood, taken 28 days after the second AZD1222 dose. The DNA for the CDR3 is TGCGCCAGCAGCCTTCACGGCAGACGGGACCGAGAGGATGGCTACACCTTC. Translating it yields CASSLHGRRDREDGYTF.